The 5 T cell receptor beta chains presented below share a single source sample, sequenced in a study of cytomegalovirus exposure and HLA in healthy donors. The PCR made use of 60 Vbeta and 13 Jbeta primers. The method was immunoSEQ multiplex PCR; TCRdb's version includes in-frame clones alone and lacks a portion of them. The data show some 110,000 clones, with 50% to 75% seen just once and more than 6.5% held by the top ten. Source material: PBMCs. The receptors derive from a middle-aged woman in good health and CMV-seropositive.

The rearrangement uses TRBV6-5 and TRBJ1-2; 8 bases are a match to TRBD1. V shed 7 bases and J 4 bases; nucleotides not matched to a gene: 5. The CDR3 is made up of 13 amino acids. The germline CDR1 and CDR2 sequences are MNHEY and SVGAGI. The CDR3: CASNSGGAYGYTF. CDR3 DNA: TGTGCCAGCAATTCAGGGGGCGCCTATGGCTACACCTTC.

There are a few counts of this clone. The chain carries TRBV5-1 and TRBJ1-5; 8 bases line up with TRBD1. V trimming: 7 bases; J trimming: 3 bases; junction bases outside the gene matches: 6. This CDR3 is 14 amino acids long. Germline-derived CDR1 and CDR2 are SGHRS and YFSETQ. CDR3 residues: CASATGDDNQPQHF. CDR3 coding DNA: TGCGCCAGCGCGACAGGGGACGACAATCAGCCCCAGCATTTT.

This sequence joins TRBV15 and TRBJ2-3; 8 bases align to TRBD1. This CDR3 region has 15 residues. The germline gives CDR1 LNHNV, CDR2 YYDKDF (reference sequence). J lost 1 base, V lost 3 bases, and 3 bases had no gene match. As DNA, the CDR3 is TGTGCCACCAGCAGGAAGGGACAGGGCACAGATACGCAGTATTTT. It encodes CATSRKGQGTDTQYF.

This clone was found a few times. The V call is TRBV15, the J call TRBJ1-5, with D possibly being TRBD1 (5 bases). Per germline, CDR1 LNHNV and CDR2 YYDKDF (reference sequence). The CDR3 is made up of 15 amino acids. Trimming pared 0 bases from V and 6 bases from J, leaving 12 bases between. The CDR3 spells CATSRDLQASQPQHF. CDR3 DNA: TGTGCCACCAGCAGAGATCTACAGGCGAGTCAGCCCCAGCATTTT.

The rearrangement uses TRBV7-9 and TRBJ2-5, with 8 bases fitting TRBD2. Near its end, the DNA agrees better with TRBJ2-7, so the J call may be wrong. The CDR3 covers 16 residues. Germline V gene lookup returns CDR1 SEHNR and CDR2 FQNEAQ (reference sequence). The DNA for the CDR3 is TGTGCCAGCAGCTTAGGGGTATGGGCGGGAGGCAACGAGCAGTACTTC. It specifies CASSLGVWAGGNEQYF.